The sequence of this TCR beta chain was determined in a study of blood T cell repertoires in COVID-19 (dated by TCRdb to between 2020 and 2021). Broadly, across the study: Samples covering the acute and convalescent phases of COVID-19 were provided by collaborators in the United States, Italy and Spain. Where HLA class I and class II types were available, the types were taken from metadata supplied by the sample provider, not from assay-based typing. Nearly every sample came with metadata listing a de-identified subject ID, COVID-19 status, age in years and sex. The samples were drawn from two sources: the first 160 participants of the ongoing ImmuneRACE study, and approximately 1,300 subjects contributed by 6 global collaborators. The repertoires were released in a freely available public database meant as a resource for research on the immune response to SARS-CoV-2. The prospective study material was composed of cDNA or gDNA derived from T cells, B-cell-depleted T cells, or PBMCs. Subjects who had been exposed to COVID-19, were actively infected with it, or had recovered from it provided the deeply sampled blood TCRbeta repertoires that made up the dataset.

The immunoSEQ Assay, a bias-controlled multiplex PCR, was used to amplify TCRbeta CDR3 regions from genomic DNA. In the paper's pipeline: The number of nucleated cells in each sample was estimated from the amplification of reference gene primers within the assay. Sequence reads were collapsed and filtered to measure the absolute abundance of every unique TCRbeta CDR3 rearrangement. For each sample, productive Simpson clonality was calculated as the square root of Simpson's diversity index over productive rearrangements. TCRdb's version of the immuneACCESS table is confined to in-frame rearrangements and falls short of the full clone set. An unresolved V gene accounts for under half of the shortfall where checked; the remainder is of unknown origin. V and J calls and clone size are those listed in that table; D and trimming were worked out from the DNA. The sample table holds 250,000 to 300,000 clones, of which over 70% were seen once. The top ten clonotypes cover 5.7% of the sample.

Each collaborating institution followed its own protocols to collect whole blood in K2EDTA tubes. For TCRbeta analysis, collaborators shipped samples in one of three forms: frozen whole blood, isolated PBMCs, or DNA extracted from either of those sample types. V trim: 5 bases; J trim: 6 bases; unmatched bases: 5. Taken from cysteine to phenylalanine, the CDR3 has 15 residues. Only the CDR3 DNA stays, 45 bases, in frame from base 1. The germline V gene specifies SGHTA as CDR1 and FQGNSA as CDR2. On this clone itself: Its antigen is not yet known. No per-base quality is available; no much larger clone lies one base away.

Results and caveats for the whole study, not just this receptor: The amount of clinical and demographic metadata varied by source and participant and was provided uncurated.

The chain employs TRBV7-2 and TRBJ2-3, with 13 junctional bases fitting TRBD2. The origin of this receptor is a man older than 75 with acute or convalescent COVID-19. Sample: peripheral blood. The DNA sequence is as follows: TGTGCCAGCAGCGTACTAGCGGGGGGGCCCGATACGCAGTATTTT. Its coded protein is CASSVLAGGPDTQYF. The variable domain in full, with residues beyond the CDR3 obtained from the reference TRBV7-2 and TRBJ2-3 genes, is GAGVSQSPSNKVTEKGKDVELRCDPISGHTALYWYRQSLGQGLEFLIYFQGNSAPDKSGLPSDRFSAERTGGSVSTLTIQRTQQEDSAVYLCASSVLAGGPDTQYFGPGTRLTVL.